This TCR beta chain was sequenced during a study of beta chain features in type 1 diabetes. CDR1 is DFQATT and CDR2 is SNEGSKA in the germline V gene (reference sequence). V was shortened by 0 bases and J by 14 bases, with 13 bases between the two germline ends. The CDR3 spans 11 residues. This clone was observed a handful of times. Its specificity is unknown. Study outcomes and limitations: Type 1 diabetes patients showed a moderate but significant shortening of TCRB CDR3s in all four CD4+ subsets.

The investigators reverse transcribed all of the isolated RNA, so they sequenced expressed TCRB transcripts. The table came from immunoSEQ multiplex PCR; TCRdb's copy has only in-frame clones and leaves some out. In the table there are more than 250,000 clones, about 15% of which are singletons. This sequence joins TRBV20-1 and TRBJ1-2, with D possibly TRBD1 on 6 matching bases. The sequenced material came from naive CD4+ T cells from blood. The TCR originated in a young man with type 1 diabetes. The CDR3 DNA follows: TGCAGTGCTAGAGATGCGGGGGGCCATACCTTC. As protein: CSARDAGGHTF.